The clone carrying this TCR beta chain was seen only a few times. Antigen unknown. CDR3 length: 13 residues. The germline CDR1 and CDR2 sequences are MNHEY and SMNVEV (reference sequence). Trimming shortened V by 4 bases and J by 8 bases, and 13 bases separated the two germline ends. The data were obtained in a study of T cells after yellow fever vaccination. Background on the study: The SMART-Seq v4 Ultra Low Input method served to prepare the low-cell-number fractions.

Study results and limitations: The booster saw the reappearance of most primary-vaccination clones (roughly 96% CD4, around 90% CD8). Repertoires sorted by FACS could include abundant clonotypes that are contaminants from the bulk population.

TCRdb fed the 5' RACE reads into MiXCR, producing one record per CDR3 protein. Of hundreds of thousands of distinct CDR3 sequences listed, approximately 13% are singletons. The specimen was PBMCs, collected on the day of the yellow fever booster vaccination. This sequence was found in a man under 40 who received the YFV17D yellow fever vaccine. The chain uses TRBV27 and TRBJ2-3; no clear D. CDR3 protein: CASSYSSRSTQYF. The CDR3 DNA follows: TGTGCCAGCAGTTACAGCAGTCGTTCTACGCAGTATTTT.